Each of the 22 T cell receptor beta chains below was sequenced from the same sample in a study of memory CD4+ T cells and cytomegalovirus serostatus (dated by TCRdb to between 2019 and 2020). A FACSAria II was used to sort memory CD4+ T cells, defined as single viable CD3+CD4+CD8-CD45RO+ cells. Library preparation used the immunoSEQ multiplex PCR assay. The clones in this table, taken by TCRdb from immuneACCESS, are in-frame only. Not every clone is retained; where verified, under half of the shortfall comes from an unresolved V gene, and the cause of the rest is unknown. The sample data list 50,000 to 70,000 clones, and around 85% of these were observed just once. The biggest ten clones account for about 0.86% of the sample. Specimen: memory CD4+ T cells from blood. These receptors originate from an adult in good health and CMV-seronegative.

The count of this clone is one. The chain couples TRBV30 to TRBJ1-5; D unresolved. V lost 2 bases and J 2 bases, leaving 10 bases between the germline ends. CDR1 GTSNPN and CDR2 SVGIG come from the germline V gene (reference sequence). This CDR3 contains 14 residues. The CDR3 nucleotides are TGTGCCTGGAGTTCTGTGGCAGGCAATCAGCCCCAGCATTTT. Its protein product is CAWSSVAGNQPQHF.

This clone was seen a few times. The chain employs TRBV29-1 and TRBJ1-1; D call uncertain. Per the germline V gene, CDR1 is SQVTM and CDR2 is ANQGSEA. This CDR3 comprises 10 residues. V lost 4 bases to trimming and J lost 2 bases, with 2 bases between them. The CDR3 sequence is CSVGNTEAFF. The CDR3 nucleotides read TGCAGCGTTGGAAACACTGAAGCTTTCTTT. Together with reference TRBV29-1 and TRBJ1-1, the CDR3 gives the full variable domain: SAVISQKPSRDICQRGTSLTIQCQVDSQVTMMFWYRQQPGQSLTLIATANQGSEATYESGFVIDKFPISRPNLTFSTLTVSNMSPEDSSIYLCSVGNTEAFFGQGTRLTVV.

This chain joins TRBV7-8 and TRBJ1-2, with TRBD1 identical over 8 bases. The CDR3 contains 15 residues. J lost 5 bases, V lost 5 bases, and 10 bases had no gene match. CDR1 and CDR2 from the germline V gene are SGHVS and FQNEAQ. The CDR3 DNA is TGTGCCAGCAGCCGAGGCCAGGACAGGGAATATGGCTACACCTTC. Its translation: CASSRGQDREYGYTF.

The DNA for the CDR3 is TGTGCCATCAGTGCTGCCCCCCCGGGAGTCCTACTGAAGCAGTACTTC. Amino acids: CAISAAPPGVLLKQYF. This chain links TRBV10-3 with TRBJ2-7, with D maybe TRBD2 (6 bases). CDR1 is ENHRY, CDR2 SYGVKD, per germline. The CDR3 length is 16 residues. The ends were cut back, 4 bases at V and 8 bases at J, with 24 bases in the middle.

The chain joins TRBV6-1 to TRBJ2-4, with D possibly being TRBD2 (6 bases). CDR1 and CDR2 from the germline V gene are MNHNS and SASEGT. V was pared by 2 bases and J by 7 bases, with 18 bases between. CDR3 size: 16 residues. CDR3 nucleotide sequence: TGTGCCAGCAGTGAAAGCTCGGTTCTTGGGGGGAACATTCAGTACTTC. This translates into CASSESSVLGGNIQYF.

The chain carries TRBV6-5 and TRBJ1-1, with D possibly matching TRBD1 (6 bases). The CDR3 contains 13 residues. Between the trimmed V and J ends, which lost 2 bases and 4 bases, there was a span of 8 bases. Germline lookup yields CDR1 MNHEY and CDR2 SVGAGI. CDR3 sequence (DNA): TGTGCCAGCAGTTACGAGGGGGGCACTGAAGCTTTCTTT. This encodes CASSYEGGTEAFF.

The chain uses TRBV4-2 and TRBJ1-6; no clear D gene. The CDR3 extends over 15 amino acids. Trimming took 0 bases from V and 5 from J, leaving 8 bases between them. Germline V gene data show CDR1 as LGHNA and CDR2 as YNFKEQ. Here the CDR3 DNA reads TGTGCCAGCAGCCAAGAGCCCGGGAATAATTCACCCCTCCACTTT. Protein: CASSQEPGNNSPLHF.

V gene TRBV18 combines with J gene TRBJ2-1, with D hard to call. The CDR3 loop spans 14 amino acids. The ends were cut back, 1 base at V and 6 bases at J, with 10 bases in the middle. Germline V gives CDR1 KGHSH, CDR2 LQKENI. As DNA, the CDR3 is TGTGCCAGCTCACCACGGCCTAGTGTCAATGAGCAGTTCTTC. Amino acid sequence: CASSPRPSVNEQFF.

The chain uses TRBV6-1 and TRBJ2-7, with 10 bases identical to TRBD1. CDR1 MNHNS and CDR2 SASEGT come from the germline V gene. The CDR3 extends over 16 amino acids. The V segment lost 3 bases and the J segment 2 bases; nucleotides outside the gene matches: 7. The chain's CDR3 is CASSERDRGVTYEQYF. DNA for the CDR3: TGTGCCAGCAGTGAGCGGGACAGGGGTGTTACCTACGAGCAGTACTTC.

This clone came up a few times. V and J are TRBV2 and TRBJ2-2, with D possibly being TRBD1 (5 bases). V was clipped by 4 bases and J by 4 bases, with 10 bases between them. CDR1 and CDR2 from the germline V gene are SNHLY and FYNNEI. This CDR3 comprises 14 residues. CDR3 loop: CASSAGLITGELFF. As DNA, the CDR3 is TGTGCCAGCAGTGCAGGGCTTATCACCGGGGAGCTGTTTTTT.

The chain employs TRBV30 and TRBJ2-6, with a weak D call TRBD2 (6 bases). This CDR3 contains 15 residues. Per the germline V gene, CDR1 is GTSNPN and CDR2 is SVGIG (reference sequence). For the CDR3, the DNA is TGTGCAAGGAGGGCTCTCGGCTCTGGGGCCAACGTCCTGACTTTC. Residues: CARRALGSGANVLTF.

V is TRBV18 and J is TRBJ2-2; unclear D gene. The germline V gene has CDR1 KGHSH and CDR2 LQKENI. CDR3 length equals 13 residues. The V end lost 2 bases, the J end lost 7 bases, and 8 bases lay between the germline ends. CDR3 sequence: CASSPSRDGELFF. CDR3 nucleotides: TGTGCCAGCTCACCAAGTAGAGACGGGGAGCTGTTTTTT.

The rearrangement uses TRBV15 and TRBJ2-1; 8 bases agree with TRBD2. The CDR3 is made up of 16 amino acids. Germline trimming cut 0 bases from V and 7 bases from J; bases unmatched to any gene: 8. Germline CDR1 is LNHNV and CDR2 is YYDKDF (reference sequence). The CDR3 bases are TGTGCCACCAGCAGAGACCGCCCGCGGGGGGCAAATGAGCAGTTCTTC. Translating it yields CATSRDRPRGANEQFF.

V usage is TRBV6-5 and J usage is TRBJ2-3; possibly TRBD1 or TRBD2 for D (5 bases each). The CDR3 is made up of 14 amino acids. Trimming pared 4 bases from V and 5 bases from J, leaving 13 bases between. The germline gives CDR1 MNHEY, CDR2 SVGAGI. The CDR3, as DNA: TGTGCCAGCAGTTGGGGGACGTCCGGAGATACGCAGTATTTT. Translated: CASSWGTSGDTQYF.

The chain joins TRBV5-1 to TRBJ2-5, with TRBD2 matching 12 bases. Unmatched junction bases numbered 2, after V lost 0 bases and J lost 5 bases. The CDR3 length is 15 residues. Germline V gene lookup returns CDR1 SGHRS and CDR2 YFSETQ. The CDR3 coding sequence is TGCGCCAGCAGCTTGGATACTAGCGGGGGGGAGACCCAGTACTTC. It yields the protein CASSLDTSGGETQYF.

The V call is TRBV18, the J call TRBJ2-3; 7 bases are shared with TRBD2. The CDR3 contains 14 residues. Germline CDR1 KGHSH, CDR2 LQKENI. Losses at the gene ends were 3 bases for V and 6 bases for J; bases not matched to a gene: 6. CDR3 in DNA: TGTGCCAGCTCACCGACCCGACTAGCCGATACGCAGTATTTT. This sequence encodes CASSPTRLADTQYF.

CDR3 coding DNA: TGTGCCAGCACGGTGCGGGGCGTCACAGATACGCAGTATTTT. Amino acids: CASTVRGVTDTQYF. V and J are TRBV6-1 and TRBJ2-3; TRBD2 is a possible D gene (6 bases). This CDR3 has 14 residues. V was pared by 7 bases and J by 2 bases, with 13 bases between. Germline CDR1 MNHNS, CDR2 SASEGT.

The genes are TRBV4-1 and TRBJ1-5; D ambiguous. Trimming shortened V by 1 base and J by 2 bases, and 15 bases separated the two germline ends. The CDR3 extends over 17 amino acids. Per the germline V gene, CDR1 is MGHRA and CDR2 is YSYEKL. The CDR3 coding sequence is TGCGCCAGCAGCCAAGCCCCAACTGGTTCGGGCAATCAGCCCCAGCATTTT. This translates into CASSQAPTGSGNQPQHF.

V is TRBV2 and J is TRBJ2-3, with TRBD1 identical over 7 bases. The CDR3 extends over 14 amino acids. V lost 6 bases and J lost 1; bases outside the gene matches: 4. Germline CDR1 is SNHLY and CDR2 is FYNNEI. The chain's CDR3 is CASSDRARTDTQYF. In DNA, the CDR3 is TGTGCCAGCAGCGACAGGGCCCGCACAGATACGCAGTATTTT.

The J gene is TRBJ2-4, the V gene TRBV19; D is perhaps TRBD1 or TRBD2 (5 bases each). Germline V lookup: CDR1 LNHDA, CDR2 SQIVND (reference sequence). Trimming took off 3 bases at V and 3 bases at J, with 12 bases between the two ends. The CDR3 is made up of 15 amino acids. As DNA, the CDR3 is TGTGCCAGTAGTATCAGAGGGGACGGCAAAAACATTCAGTACTTC. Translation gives CASSIRGDGKNIQYF.

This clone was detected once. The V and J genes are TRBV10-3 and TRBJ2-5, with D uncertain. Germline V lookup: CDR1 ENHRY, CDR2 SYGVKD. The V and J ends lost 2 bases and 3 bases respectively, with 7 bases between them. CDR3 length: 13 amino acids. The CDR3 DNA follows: TGTGCCATCAGTGAGGTTAGAAAAGAGACCCAGTACTTC. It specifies CAISEVRKETQYF.

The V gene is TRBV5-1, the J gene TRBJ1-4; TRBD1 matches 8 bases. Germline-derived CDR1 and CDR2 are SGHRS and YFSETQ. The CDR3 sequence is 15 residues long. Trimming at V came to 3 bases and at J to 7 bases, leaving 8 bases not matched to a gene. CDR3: CASSSTGQGGEKLFF. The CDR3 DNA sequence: TGCGCCAGCAGCTCAACTGGACAGGGAGGTGAAAAACTGTTTTTT.